This T cell receptor (beta chain) was identified during a study of T cell responses to AZD1222 COVID-19 vaccine. Study observations and caveats: Seropositive at baseline were only a handful of AZD1222 recipients. White British ancestry dominated among donors, who included more females, and clonal diversity was possibly underestimated. Along spike, vaccine-associated CD4 TCRs were found throughout, with dominance at 160-218 and 743-854.

This clone came up a few times. The antigen is not known. The method was immunoSEQ multiplex PCR; TCRdb's version includes in-frame clones alone and lacks a portion of them. The sample includes some 130,000 clones, approximately 91% of them seen just once. The V end was cut by 2 bases, the J end by 0 bases, with 13 bases between. Germline CDR1 and CDR2: LGHNA and YSLEER. This CDR3 is 16 amino acids long. The receptor was derived from an adult in good health. Sequences were derived from peripheral blood, sampled on day 0 of AZD1222 vaccination. The rearrangement uses TRBV4-3 and TRBJ1-2, with D unclear. Here the CDR3 reads CASSQSPDGANYGYTF. The CDR3 DNA reads as TGCGCCAGCAGCCAATCACCTGACGGCGCTAACTATGGCTACACCTTC.